This entry concerns a single T cell receptor beta chain. Its antigen remains unknown. The CDR3 spans 16 residues. Trimming took off 5 bases at V and 2 bases at J, with 17 bases between the two ends. Germline V CDR1 and CDR2: SGHNT, YENEEA. This entry comes from a study of OX40 agonist ivuxolimab in advanced cancers. As for the study in general: Partial responses were achieved by three patients, one with hepatocellular carcinoma and two with cutaneous melanoma.

The table came from immunoSEQ multiplex PCR; TCRdb's copy has only in-frame clones and leaves some out. This table holds roughly 70,000 clones, over 75% found once. Study-wide results and limits: Expanded clones tended on average to be more numerous among CD8+ T cells than CD4+.

This receptor was identified in an adult with an advanced solid tumor such as melanoma, head and neck, liver or kidney cancer. The V gene is TRBV11-3, the J gene TRBJ2-3; the D gene is possibly TRBD2 (6 bases). The sample in question was CD4+ or CD8+ T cells sorted from blood, obtained in a trial of the OX40 agonist ivuxolimab. The CDR3 bases are TGTGCCAGCAGCCTGAGGGCGGGGCGAGACACAGATACGCAGTATTTT. Its translation: CASSLRAGRDTDTQYF.